This T cell receptor beta chain was sequenced during a study of blood T cell repertoires in COVID-19. Across the study: The study drew acute and convalescent COVID-19 samples from the United States, Italy and Spain.

The repertoire was sequenced with immunoSEQ multiplex PCR; TCRdb's copy has only in-frame clones and lacks some. Of approximately 170,000 clones in the sample, around 89% were seen once. From germline, CDR1 is SGHVS and CDR2 FNYEAQ. V was shortened by 1 base and J by 6 bases, with 16 bases between the two germline ends. This CDR3 contains 16 residues. The receptor was isolated from a man aged 50 to 60 who had recovered from COVID-19. The source material was peripheral blood. V and J are TRBV7-6 and TRBJ1-5, with a tentative D call TRBD1 (6 bases). CDR3 nucleotide sequence: TGTGCCAGCAGCTTAGGAGCACAGGGAGTATCTCAGCCCCAGCATTTT. The encoded protein is CASSLGAQGVSQPQHF.